Below, 3 T cell receptor beta chains from the same sample are listed, as sequenced in a study of cytomegalovirus exposure and HLA in healthy donors. Sequenced by immunoSEQ multiplex PCR; TCRdb stores in-frame clones only, minus some. The sample records about 54,000 clones, approximately 89% being singletons. The sequencing input was PBMCs. The source is a woman aged 18-35 years in good health and CMV-seropositive.

The J gene is TRBJ2-1, the V gene TRBV5-4, with TRBD1 matching over 9 bases. The CDR3 is made up of 15 amino acids. J lost 8 bases, V lost 6 bases, and 12 bases had no gene match. The V gene's germline CDR1 is SGHNT and CDR2 YYREEE (reference sequence). Here the CDR3 DNA reads TGTGCCAGCACGGCCCCGGACAGGGGAGGGGATGAGCAGTTCTTC. The encoded protein is CASTAPDRGGDEQFF.

The rearrangement joins TRBV5-4 to TRBJ2-1, with 9 bases that match TRBD2. CDR3 length: 18 residues. The germline V gene encodes CDR1 SGHNT and CDR2 YYREEE (reference sequence). Unmatched junction bases numbered 13, after V lost 1 base and J lost 5 bases. In nucleotides, the CDR3 is TGTGCCAGCAGCTTGTTCGCCAATATTGGCGGGGGGGACAATGAGCAGTTCTTC. Its protein product is CASSLFANIGGGDNEQFF.

This chain uses TRBV7-3 with TRBJ1-2, with 7 bases matching TRBD1. Germline CDR1 is SGHTA and CDR2 is FQGTGA. The V and J ends lost 4 bases and 8 bases, in that order; junction bases with no gene match: 13. CDR3 length equals 15 residues. This CDR3 reads CASSSTDRSLSGYTF. In nucleotides, the CDR3 is TGTGCCAGCAGCTCAACGGACAGGAGCCTTAGCGGCTACACCTTC.